Below are 17 T cell receptor beta chains sequenced from a single sample in a study of radiotherapy plus CTLA-4 blockade in lung cancer. TCRdb's table, derived via immunoSEQ multiplex PCR, lists solely in-frame clones and lacks some. Of about 73,000 clones in the sample, about nine tenths were seen once. Specimen: peripheral blood, collected from a patient treated with radiotherapy plus ipilimumab. Every receptor here comes from a human donor with non-small cell lung cancer that progressed on radiotherapy plus ipilimumab.

The rearrangement uses TRBV19 and TRBJ1-4, with 7 bases matching TRBD1. V lost 7 bases and J lost 0; bases outside the gene matches: 8. The CDR3 runs 16 residues. The germline V gene has CDR1 LNHDA and CDR2 SQIVND (reference sequence). The CDR3 sequence is CASMDGTVATNEKLFF. The CDR3 DNA reads as TGTGCCAGTATGGATGGGACAGTTGCAACTAATGAAAAACTGTTTTTT.

J is TRBJ2-1 and V is TRBV25-1; 9 positions match TRBD2. The CDR3 is 14 amino acids. After removal of 5 bases from V and 8 bases from J, the junction contained 7 bases not matched to a gene. CDR1 is MGHDK, CDR2 SYGVNS, per germline. CDR3 amino acids: CASSNAGGPDEQFF. The CDR3 DNA follows: TGTGCCAGCAGTAACGCGGGAGGGCCCGATGAGCAGTTCTTC.

The chain has TRBV29-1 and TRBJ1-1, with 7 bases identical to TRBD1. Trimming removed 6 bases from V and 5 bases from J; junction bases left unmatched: 9. This CDR3 region has 13 residues. Germline V lookup: CDR1 SQVTM, CDR2 ANQGSEA. The CDR3 bases are TGCAGCGTGGTGCTCCAGGGGGGGACTGAAGCTTTCTTT. Its translation is CSVVLQGGTEAFF.

The chain employs TRBV30 and TRBJ1-2; possibly TRBD1 for D (6 bases). Germline CDR1 reads GTSNPN; CDR2 reads SVGIG (reference sequence). The CDR3 extends over 12 amino acids. The V end was cut by 5 bases, the J end by 7 bases, with 14 bases between. The DNA of the CDR3 is TGTGCCTGGCATAAACAAGGGGGTGGCTACACCTTC. Amino acid sequence: CAWHKQGGGYTF.

V and J are TRBV4-1 and TRBJ1-3; tentative D call: TRBD1 (5 bases). Germline V lookup: CDR1 MGHRA, CDR2 YSYEKL. The CDR3 is 16 residues long. V lost 0 bases and J 2 bases, leaving 11 bases between the germline ends. The CDR3 DNA is TGCGCCAGCAGCCAAGACCAATGGGGGGCTGGAAACACCATATATTTT. Translation: CASSQDQWGAGNTIYF.

This chain uses TRBV2 with TRBJ1-1; 7 bases are shared with TRBD1. The CDR3 sequence is 15 residues long. Germline-derived CDR1 and CDR2 are SNHLY and FYNNEI. V was pared by 8 bases and J by 2 bases, with 11 bases of the junction left unmatched. CDR3 bases: TGTGCCAGCCGAGCGCTAGGGACAGCAAACACTGAAGCTTTCTTT. Amino acid sequence: CASRALGTANTEAFF. Full variable domain (rest looked up from reference TRBV2 and TRBJ1-1): EPEVTQTPSHQVTQMGQEVILRCVPISNHLYFYWYRQILGQKVEFLVSFYNNEISEKSEIFDDQFSVERPDGSNFTLKIRSTKLEDSAMYFCASRALGTANTEAFFGQGTRLTVV.

This chain joins TRBV28 and TRBJ2-5; 10 bases match TRBD2. V gave up 6 bases and J gave up 5 bases; unmatched junction bases: 9. Germline values: CDR1 MDHEN, CDR2 SYDVKM. The CDR3 is made up of 15 amino acids. The CDR3 reads CASSSLAGAVETQYF. CDR3 nucleotides: TGTGCCAGCAGCTCTCTAGCGGGAGCAGTGGAGACCCAGTACTTC. Filled out from reference TRBV28 and TRBJ2-5, the complete variable domain reads DVKVTQSSRYLVKRTGEKVFLECVQDMDHENMFWYRQDPGLGLRLIYFSYDVKMKEKGDIPEGYSVSREKKERFSLILESASTNQTSMYLCASSSLAGAVETQYFGPGTRLLVL.

This chain joins TRBV10-3 and TRBJ1-5; unclear D gene. CDR3 length: 12 amino acids. Trimming removed 0 bases from V and 5 bases from J, with 2 bases in between. The germline V gene has CDR1 ENHRY and CDR2 SYGVKD. The chain's CDR3 is CAISESDQPQHF. CDR3 coding DNA: TGTGCCATCAGTGAGTCGGATCAGCCCCAGCATTTT.

The chain carries TRBV2 and TRBJ2-6; D unclear. The CDR3 totals 13 residues. V was shortened by 7 bases and J by 1 base, with 5 bases between the two germline ends. The V gene's germline CDR1 is SNHLY and CDR2 FYNNEI. The CDR3 spells CASMISGANVLTF. The CDR3 DNA sequence: TGTGCCAGCATGATATCTGGGGCCAACGTCCTGACTTTC.

J is TRBJ1-1 and V is TRBV7-8, with D uncertain. The germline V gene encodes CDR1 SGHVS and CDR2 FQNEAQ. Trimming took off 3 bases at V and 5 bases at J, with 16 bases between the two ends. CDR3 length equals 15 residues. The DNA for the CDR3 is TGTGCCAGCAGCTTCTTCGGGCTCGGGGAGACTGAAGCTTTCTTT. This codes for CASSFFGLGETEAFF.

V is TRBV5-1 and J is TRBJ2-5, with D maybe TRBD2 (6 bases). There are 13 residues in the CDR3. V dropped 3 bases and J dropped 1 base, with 7 bases sitting between them. CDR1 is SGHRS, CDR2 YFSETQ, per germline. For the CDR3, the DNA is TGCGCCAGCAGCTCGGAGGGCCAAGAGACCCAGTACTTC. Its protein is CASSSEGQETQYF.

V usage is TRBV6-5 and J usage is TRBJ1-5; 8 bases are a match to TRBD1. The CDR3 consists of 14 residues. The germline V gene encodes CDR1 MNHEY and CDR2 SVGAGI. J was trimmed by 4 bases and V by 4 bases; bases with no gene match: 3. CDR3 sequence reads: CASSSGGGNQPQHF. CDR3 DNA: TGTGCCAGCAGTTCAGGGGGCGGGAATCAGCCCCAGCATTTT.

DNA for the CDR3: TGTGCCAGCGCGACCGGGAGCGCCTCAAATGAGCAGTTCTTC. It specifies CASATGSASNEQFF. The rearrangement links TRBV9 to TRBJ2-1, with TRBD2 as a possible D gene (6 bases). This CDR3 contains 14 residues. Trimming cost V 7 bases and J 7 bases, with 18 bases left between them. Germline-derived CDR1 and CDR2 are SGDLS and YYNGEE.

V gene TRBV7-8 combines with J gene TRBJ1-5, with TRBD1 as a possible D gene (5 bases). The length of the CDR3 is 15 residues. Germline-derived CDR1 and CDR2 are SGHVS and FQNEAQ. With 5 bases removed from V and 5 bases from J, the gap between germline ends came to 16 bases. The CDR3 protein is CASSPSPGLYQPQHF. In DNA form, the CDR3 reads TGTGCCAGCAGCCCATCCCCAGGGCTTTATCAGCCCCAGCATTTT.

The chain links TRBV30 to TRBJ1-5; 7 bases agree with TRBD1. This CDR3 contains 16 residues. CDR1 and CDR2 (germline): GTSNPN, SVGIG (reference sequence). Trimming at V came to 1 base and at J to 4 bases, leaving 10 bases not matched to a gene. The CDR3 sequence: CAWSGIGTALNQPQHF. For the CDR3, the DNA is TGTGCCTGGAGTGGAATCGGGACAGCGCTAAATCAGCCCCAGCATTTT.

This clone was found a few times. The CDR3 nucleotides read TGCAGCGTTGAAACTGAGACCCAGTACTTC. This sequence encodes CSVETETQYF. The gene calls are TRBV29-1 and TRBJ2-5; D unresolved. V was cut by 2 bases and J by 5 bases, with 3 bases left in between. The V gene's germline CDR1 is SQVTM and CDR2 ANQGSEA. CDR3 length equals 10 residues.

The chain recombines TRBV29-1 with TRBJ2-5; D is unresolved. The CDR3 length is 12 residues. Trimming took 7 bases from V and 1 from J, leaving 10 bases between them. Germline V lookup: CDR1 SQVTM, CDR2 ANQGSEA. The CDR3 DNA is TGCAGCGCCAGGAGAGGCCAAGAGACCCAGTACTTC. Residues: CSARRGQETQYF.